The 19 T cell receptor beta chains given below trace back to one sample, sequenced in a study of blood T cell repertoires in COVID-19. The method was immunoSEQ multiplex PCR; TCRdb's version includes in-frame clones alone and lacks a portion of them. The sample consists of roughly 56,000 clones, 80% to 90% of them appearing once. What was sequenced was peripheral blood. The receptors were sampled from a man aged 45-65 years with active COVID-19.

By frequency in the sample, this clone is medium-sized (0.01 to 0.1%). In nucleotides, the CDR3 is TGTGCCAGCAGCCAAGAGGCCAGGGGGCATCAGGAGCAGTACTTC. The encoded protein is CASSQEARGHQEQYF. V usage is TRBV4-2 and J usage is TRBJ2-7; 8 positions match TRBD1. V gave up 0 bases and J gave up 7 bases; unmatched junction bases: 8. This CDR3 is 15 amino acids long. CDR1 is LGHNA and CDR2 is YNFKEQ in the germline V gene.

There are a few counts of this clone. The identical CDR3 is also encoded by other nucleotide sequences in the sample. The chain joins TRBV12-3 or TRBV12-4 to TRBJ1-1; D uncertain. V gave up 5 bases and J gave up 4 bases, with 11 bases separating them. The CDR3 length is 13 residues. The CDR3 loop reads CASSLGPGTEAFF. The CDR3 region has the DNA TGTGCCAGCAGTCTCGGCCCGGGCACTGAAGCTTTCTTT.

The chain combines TRBV12-5 with TRBJ2-2; D is unclear. The CDR3 is made up of 15 amino acids. Trimming stripped 1 base from V and 3 bases from J, with 9 bases between. From germline, CDR1 is LGHNT and CDR2 FRNRAP. The CDR3 here is CASGLGISYTGELFF. The CDR3, as DNA: TGTGCTAGTGGTTTGGGAATAAGCTACACCGGGGAGCTGTTTTTT. The full variable domain, completed using reference TRBV12-5 and TRBJ2-2, is DARVTQTPRHKVTEMGQEVTMRCQPILGHNTVFWYRQTMMQGLELLAYFRNRAPLDDSGMPKDRFSAEMPDATLATLKIQPSEPRDSAVYFCASGLGISYTGELFFGEGSRLTVL.

The CDR3: CASSARERGAYEQYF. The CDR3 DNA reads TGTGCCAGCAGCGCACGAGAGCGGGGGGCCTACGAGCAGTACTTC. The chain recombines TRBV9 with TRBJ2-7; 9 bases line up with TRBD2. V shed 3 bases and J 2 bases; nucleotides not matched to a gene: 6. The CDR3 consists of 15 residues. Germline loops: CDR1 SGDLS, CDR2 YYNGEE. Full variable domain (missing parts from reference TRBV9 and TRBJ2-7): DSGVTQTPKHLITATGQRVTLRCSPRSGDLSVYWYQQSLDQGLQFLIQYYNGEERAKGNILERFSAQQFPDLHSELNLSSLELGDSALYFCASSARERGAYEQYFGPGTRLTVT.

The chain has TRBV19 and TRBJ1-4; 7 nucleotides match TRBD1. Unmatched junction bases numbered 0, after V lost 5 bases and J lost 0 bases. CDR3 length: 14 amino acids. Germline V gene data show CDR1 as LNHDA and CDR2 as SQIVND (reference sequence). CDR3 sequence: CASSGQATNEKLFF. The CDR3 DNA reads TGTGCCAGTAGTGGACAGGCAACTAATGAAAAACTGTTTTTT.

As to this clone: One end of the junction does not line up with germline, which may come from a read error. The chain recombines TRBV19 with TRBJ2-7, with D maybe TRBD2 (5 bases). The CDR3 is 15 residues long. Germline values: CDR1 LNHDA, CDR2 SQIVND (reference sequence). CDR3 nucleotide sequence: TGTGCCAGTAGTATCCGGCTAGCATCCTCCGACGAGCAGTACTTC. Protein sequence: CASSIRLASSDEQYF.

The chain employs TRBV18 and TRBJ2-7, with D unresolved. This CDR3 is built from 11 residues. V was shortened by 5 bases and J by 2 bases, with 4 bases between the two germline ends. Germline V lookup: CDR1 KGHSH, CDR2 LQKENI. This CDR3 reads CASSSAYEQYF. The CDR3 DNA reads TGTGCCAGCTCATCCGCCTACGAGCAGTACTTC.

This chain connects TRBV12-2 to TRBJ2-7; the table names TRBD1, a call not compared with the DNA. TRBV12-2 is termed a pseudogene. This CDR3 contains 16 residues. The CDR3: CASRLMAGTAYFEQYF. DNA of the CDR3: TGTGCAAGTCGCTTAATGGCCGGGACAGCCTACTTCGAGCAGTACTTC.

The gene calls are TRBV5-1 and TRBJ2-1, with TRBD2 matching 7 bases. Germline V gene data show CDR1 as SGHRS and CDR2 as YFSETQ. The trim removed 3 bases at V and 0 bases at J, leaving 9 bases unmatched. The CDR3 contains 17 residues. CDR3 DNA sequence: TGCGCCAGCAGCTACTTGCCCCGGACTAGCTCCTACAATGAGCAGTTCTTC. Its translation is CASSYLPRTSSYNEQFF.

CDR3 DNA sequence: TGTGCCAGCAGTTTATGGGCCACAGGGATTCGGACTGAAGCTTTCTTT. Translating gives CASSLWATGIRTEAFF. The chain uses TRBV27 and TRBJ1-1, with D perhaps TRBD1 (6 bases). Germline assignment: CDR1 MNHEY and CDR2 SMNVEV (reference sequence). This CDR3 region has 16 residues. V lost 1 base to trimming and J lost 5 bases, with 17 bases between them.

The chain recombines TRBV15 with TRBJ2-1, with TRBD2 identical over 8 bases. The CDR3 sequence is 14 residues long. The V and J ends lost 2 bases and 7 bases, in that order; junction bases with no gene match: 4. The germline CDR1 and CDR2 sequences are LNHNV and YYDKDF (reference sequence). Here the CDR3 reads CATSRRSGVNEQFF. The CDR3 DNA reads as TGTGCCACCAGCAGACGTAGCGGGGTTAATGAGCAGTTCTTC.

In this sample, this clone turned up a few times. The genes are TRBV9 and TRBJ2-2; D possibly corresponds to TRBD1 (5 bases). The germline CDR1 and CDR2 sequences are SGDLS and YYNGEE. Trimming cost V 4 bases and J 3 bases, with 13 bases left between them. The CDR3 spans 15 residues. Written as DNA, the CDR3 is TGTGCCAGCAGCCTGGTGGACACATACACCGGGGAGCTGTTTTTT. This sequence encodes CASSLVDTYTGELFF.

The chain carries TRBV19 and TRBJ2-1; TRBD2 might be the D (6 bases). Germline CDR1 LNHDA, CDR2 SQIVND (reference sequence). V was trimmed by 3 bases and J by 4 bases, leaving 7 bases between them. This CDR3 comprises 13 residues. CDR3 in amino acids: CASSMTSYNEQFF. In DNA form, the CDR3 reads TGTGCCAGTAGTATGACTAGTTACAATGAGCAGTTCTTC.

The chain uses TRBV9 and TRBJ1-2; 7 bases match TRBD1. Germline assignment: CDR1 SGDLS and CDR2 YYNGEE. The CDR3 runs 15 residues. With V trimmed by 0 bases and J by 4 bases, 6 bases remained unmatched. Here the CDR3 reads CASSVGGQTRYGYTF. The DNA of the CDR3 is TGTGCCAGCAGCGTAGGGGGACAGACTCGCTATGGCTACACCTTC.

The chain employs TRBV5-5 and TRBJ2-3; D might be TRBD1 (5 bases). The CDR3 has 16 residues. Trimming shortened V by 0 bases and J by 2 bases, and 13 bases separated the two germline ends. Germline values: CDR1 SGHKS, CDR2 YYEKEE (reference sequence). The CDR3 DNA is TGTGCCAGCAGCTTGGGGACAACGGACCTCACAGATACGCAGTATTTT. It specifies CASSLGTTDLTDTQYF.

This sequence joins TRBV9 and TRBJ2-2; TRBD2 is a possible D gene (6 bases). CDR1 is SGDLS and CDR2 is YYNGEE in the germline V gene. The CDR3 is 14 amino acids. V was cut by 1 base and J by 4 bases, with 8 bases left in between. Here the CDR3 reads CASSVNGGTGELFF. In DNA form, the CDR3 reads TGTGCCAGCAGCGTAAACGGGGGCACCGGGGAGCTGTTTTTT.

The V gene is TRBV7-9, the J gene TRBJ2-5, with TRBD2 as a possible D gene (7 bases). In germline, CDR1 is SEHNR, CDR2 FQNEAQ (reference sequence). This CDR3 is 12 amino acids long. The CDR3 sequence: CAIGGGQETQYF. Written as DNA, the CDR3 is TGTGCGATAGGGGGGGGACAAGAGACCCAGTACTTC.

In this sample, this clone turned up once. The chain is built from TRBV6-5 and TRBJ2-3; 8 bases are a match to TRBD2. Looked up from germline, CDR1 is MNHEY and CDR2 is SVGAGI. This CDR3 contains 15 residues. After removal of 6 bases from V and 5 bases from J, the junction contained 10 bases not matched to a gene. The CDR3 DNA reads TGTGCCAGCAGGGATGGGACTAGTTTCGGAGATACGCAGTATTTT. It codes for CASRDGTSFGDTQYF.

The chain carries TRBV30 and TRBJ2-2, with D possibly TRBD1 on 6 matching bases. V shed 0 bases and J shed 5 bases, with 7 bases lying between them. Germline V gives CDR1 GTSNPN, CDR2 SVGIG (reference sequence). The CDR3 sequence is 13 residues long. Written as DNA, the CDR3 is TGTGCCTGGAGTGTTACAGGGACCGGGGAGCTGTTTTTT. Amino acids: CAWSVTGTGELFF.